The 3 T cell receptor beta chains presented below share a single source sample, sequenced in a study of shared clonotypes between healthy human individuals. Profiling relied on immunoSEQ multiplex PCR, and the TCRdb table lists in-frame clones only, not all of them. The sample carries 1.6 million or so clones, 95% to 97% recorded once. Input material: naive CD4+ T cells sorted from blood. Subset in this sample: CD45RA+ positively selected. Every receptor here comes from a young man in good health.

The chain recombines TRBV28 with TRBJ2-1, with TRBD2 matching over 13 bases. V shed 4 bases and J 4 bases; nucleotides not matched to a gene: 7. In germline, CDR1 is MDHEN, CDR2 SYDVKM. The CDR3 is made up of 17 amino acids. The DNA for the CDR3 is TGTGCCAGCAGTTCTCCGGGACTAGCGGGATCTTACAATGAGCAGTTCTTC. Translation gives CASSSPGLAGSYNEQFF.

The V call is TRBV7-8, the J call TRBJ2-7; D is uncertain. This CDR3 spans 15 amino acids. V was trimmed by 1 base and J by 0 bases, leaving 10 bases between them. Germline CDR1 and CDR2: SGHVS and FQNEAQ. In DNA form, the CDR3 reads TGTGCCAGCAGCTTAGGAAACTTGCCCTCCTACGAGCAGTACTTC. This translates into CASSLGNLPSYEQYF.

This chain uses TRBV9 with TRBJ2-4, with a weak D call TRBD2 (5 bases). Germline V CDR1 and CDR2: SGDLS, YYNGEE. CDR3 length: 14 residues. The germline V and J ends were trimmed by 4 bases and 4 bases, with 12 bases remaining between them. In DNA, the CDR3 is TGTGCCAGCAGCTCGGGGTACGGGAAAAACATTCAGTACTTC. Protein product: CASSSGYGKNIQYF.